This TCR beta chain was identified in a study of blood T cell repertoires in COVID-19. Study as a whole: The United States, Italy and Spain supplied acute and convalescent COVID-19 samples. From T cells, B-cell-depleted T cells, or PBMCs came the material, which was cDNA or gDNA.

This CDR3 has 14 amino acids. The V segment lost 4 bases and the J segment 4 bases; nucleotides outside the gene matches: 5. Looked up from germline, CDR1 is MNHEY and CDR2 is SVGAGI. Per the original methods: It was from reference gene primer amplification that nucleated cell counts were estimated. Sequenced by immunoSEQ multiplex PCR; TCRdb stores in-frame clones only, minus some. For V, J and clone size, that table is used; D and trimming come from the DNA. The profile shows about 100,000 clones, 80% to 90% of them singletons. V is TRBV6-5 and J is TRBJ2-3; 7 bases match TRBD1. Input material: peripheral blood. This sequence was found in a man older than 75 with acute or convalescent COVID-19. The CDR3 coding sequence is TGTGCCAGCAGTTTAGGGACAGTCGCAGATACGCAGTATTTT. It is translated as CASSLGTVADTQYF.